The TCR beta chain described here comes from a study of human thymus T cells (dated by TCRdb to between 2020 and 2021). For the wider study: TCR alpha and beta repertoires from roughly eight infant thymus samples and four related peripheral blood samples were characterized in the study. The infant donors were about 6 to 244 days old, and the cohort included six males and a couple of females. The paper as a whole reports these results and caveats: Thymus samples yielded on average around 810,000 unique TCRB clonotypes, compared with around 91,000 from blood samples. Both the thymic and the peripheral blood repertoires appeared to show biased V and J gene segment usage.

CDR1 and CDR2, looked up from the germline V gene, are SGHTA and FQGNSA. The CDR3 starts with the cysteine, ends with the phenylalanine, and has 11 residues. Only the CDR3 portion is preserved as DNA: 33 bases, with reading frame beginning at the first base. Trimming removed 1 base from V and 5 bases from J, leaving 3 bases between the germline ends. TCRB and TCRAD loci were amplified from a standardized quantity of quality-controlled genomic DNA using the immunoSEQ multiplex PCR assay. The amplicons covered the V(D)J region and were long enough to include the CDR3 and to identify the V and J genes. The amplicons were sequenced on an Illumina platform via the commercial immunoSEQ service. In the source study's methods: Primer bias and sequencing errors were corrected using previously described methods, and TCRAD and TCRB definitions followed the IMGT database. Analysis of the repertoires was done with immunoSEQ Analyzer 3.0 and VDJTools and included basic statistics, V/J segment usage, diversity estimates, rarefaction and pairwise overlap. Diversity was estimated using the Chao1, ChaoE, Efron-Thisted, Shannon and inverse Simpson indices, and was also estimated on datasets down-sampled to the size of the smallest sample. Repertoire overlap used strict matching of CDR3 nucleotide sequence, V gene and J gene, with Jaccard-based multidimensional scaling clustering. TCRdb limited this immuneACCESS table to in-frame rearrangements with V and J called. A share of clones is missing; checked studies link under half to unresolved V genes, and the rest is unexplained. The V and J calls and the clone size are those of that table, but D and trimming were determined from the DNA. The sample table shows about 60,000 clones, and 94% are seen once. The ten most abundant clones make up approximately 5.9% of the sample.

Immunologically healthy infants undergoing open corrective cardiac surgery for congenital heart defects in Finland were used as donors. For four of the eight donors, a small roughly 0.45-1 mL aliquot of peripheral blood was collected during surgery. For blood samples, genomic DNA was extracted from all available leukocytes instead of from a fixed number of cells. Erythrocytes were removed from blood with ACK lysis buffer, and the leukocytes were stored as pellets at -70 °C. A QIAsymphony instrument was used to extract genomic DNA from frozen cell pellets. A remark on this clone: This clone's antigen is unknown. The record has no base qualities; no much larger clone is one base away.

The sequence came from a boy younger than two with a congenital heart defect but otherwise immunologically healthy. The sequencing input was blood. Recombination connected TRBV7-2 to TRBJ2-7; no D gene is confidently identified. The CDR3: CASSLVHEQYF. DNA sequence: TGTGCCAGCAGCTTAGTCCACGAGCAGTACTTC.